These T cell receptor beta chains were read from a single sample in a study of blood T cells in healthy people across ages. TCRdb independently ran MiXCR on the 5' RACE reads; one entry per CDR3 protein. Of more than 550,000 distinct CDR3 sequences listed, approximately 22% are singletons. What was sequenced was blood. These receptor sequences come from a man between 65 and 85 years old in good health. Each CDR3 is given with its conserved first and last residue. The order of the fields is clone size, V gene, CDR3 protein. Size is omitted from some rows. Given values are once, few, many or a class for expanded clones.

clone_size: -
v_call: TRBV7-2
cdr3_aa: CASSLLGLVAGEQFF

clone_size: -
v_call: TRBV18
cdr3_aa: CASSLGQTKNTEAFF

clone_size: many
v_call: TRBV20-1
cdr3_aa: CSAMAPSYNEQFF

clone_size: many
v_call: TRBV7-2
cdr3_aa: CASSLSAGNTEAFF

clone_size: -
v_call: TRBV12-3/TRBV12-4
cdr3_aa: CASTPTVNGELFF

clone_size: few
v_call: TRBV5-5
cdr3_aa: CASSKTSGGQESQYF

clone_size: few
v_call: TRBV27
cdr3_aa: CASSFFQGADTQYF

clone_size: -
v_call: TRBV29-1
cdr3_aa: CSAKTGVSEQYF

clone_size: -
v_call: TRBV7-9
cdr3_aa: CASSPPQRGAAFDTQYF

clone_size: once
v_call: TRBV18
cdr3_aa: CASSPLPTGKNTEAFF

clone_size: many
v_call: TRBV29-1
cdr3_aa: CSGTSISYNEQFF

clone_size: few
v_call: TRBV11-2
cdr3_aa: CASSFLGVGAGTSTDTQYF

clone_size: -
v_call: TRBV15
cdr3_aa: CATSRDQFSRGSGANVLTF